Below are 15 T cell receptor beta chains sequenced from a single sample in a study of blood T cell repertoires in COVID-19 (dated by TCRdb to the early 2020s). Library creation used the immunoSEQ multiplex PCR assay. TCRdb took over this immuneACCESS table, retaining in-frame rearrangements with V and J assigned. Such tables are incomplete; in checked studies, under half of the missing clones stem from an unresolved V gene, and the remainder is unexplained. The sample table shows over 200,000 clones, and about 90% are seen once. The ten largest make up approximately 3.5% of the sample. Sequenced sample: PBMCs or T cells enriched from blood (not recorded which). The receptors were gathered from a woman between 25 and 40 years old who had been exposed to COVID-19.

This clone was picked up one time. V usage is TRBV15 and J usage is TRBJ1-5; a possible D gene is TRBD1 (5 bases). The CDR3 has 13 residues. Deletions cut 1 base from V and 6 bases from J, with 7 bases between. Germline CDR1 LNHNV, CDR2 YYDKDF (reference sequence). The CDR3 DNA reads TGTGCCACCAGCAGAGTGGGGGGTCAGCCCCAGCATTTT. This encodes CATSRVGGQPQHF.

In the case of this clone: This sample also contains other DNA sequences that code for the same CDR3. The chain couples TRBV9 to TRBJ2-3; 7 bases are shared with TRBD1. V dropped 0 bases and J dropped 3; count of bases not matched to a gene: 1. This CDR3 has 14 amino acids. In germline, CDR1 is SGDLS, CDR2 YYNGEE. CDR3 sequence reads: CASSVGQGTDTQYF. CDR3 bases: TGTGCCAGCAGCGTAGGACAGGGTACAGATACGCAGTATTTT. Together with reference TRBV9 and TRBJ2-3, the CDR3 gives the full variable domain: DSGVTQTPKHLITATGQRVTLRCSPRSGDLSVYWYQQSLDQGLQFLIQYYNGEERAKGNILERFSAQQFPDLHSELNLSSLELGDSALYFCASSVGQGTDTQYFGPGTRLTVL.

The CDR3 nucleotides are TGCGCCAGCAGCTTGGACACAGACGATGAGCAGTTCTTC. Translating it yields CASSLDTDDEQFF. The chain combines TRBV5-1 with TRBJ2-1; D uncertain. Trimming cost V 0 bases and J 8 bases, with 9 bases left between them. The CDR3 runs to 13 residues. The germline V gene encodes CDR1 SGHRS and CDR2 YFSETQ.

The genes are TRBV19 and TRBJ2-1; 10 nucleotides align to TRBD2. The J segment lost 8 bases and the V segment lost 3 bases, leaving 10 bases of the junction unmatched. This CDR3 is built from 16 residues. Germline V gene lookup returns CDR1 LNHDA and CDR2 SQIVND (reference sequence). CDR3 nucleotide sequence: TGTGCCAGTAGTATCTCGTCTAGCGGGAGTCGTCATGAGCAGTTCTTC. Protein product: CASSISSSGSRHEQFF.

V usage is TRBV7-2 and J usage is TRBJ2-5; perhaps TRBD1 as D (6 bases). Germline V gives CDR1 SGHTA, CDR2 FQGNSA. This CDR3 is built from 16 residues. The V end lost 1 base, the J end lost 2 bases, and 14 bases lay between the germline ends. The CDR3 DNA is TGTGCCAGCAGCTTAGTTTCAAGGACAGTTCAAGAGACCCAGTACTTC. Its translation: CASSLVSRTVQETQYF. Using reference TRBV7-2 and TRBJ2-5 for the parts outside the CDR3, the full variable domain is GAGVSQSPSNKVTEKGKDVELRCDPISGHTALYWYRQSLGQGLEFLIYFQGNSAPDKSGLPSDRFSAERTGGSVSTLTIQRTQQEDSAVYLCASSLVSRTVQETQYFGPGTRLLVL.

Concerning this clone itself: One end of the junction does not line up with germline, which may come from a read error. The CDR3 is CATSRGRDVPLF. The CDR3, as DNA: TGTGCCACCAGCAGAGGGCGGGACGTTCCCCTCTTC. The V gene is TRBV15, the J gene TRBJ1-2; perhaps TRBD1 as D (5 bases). Germline V CDR1 and CDR2: LNHNV, YYDKDF (reference sequence). The length of the CDR3 is 12 residues.

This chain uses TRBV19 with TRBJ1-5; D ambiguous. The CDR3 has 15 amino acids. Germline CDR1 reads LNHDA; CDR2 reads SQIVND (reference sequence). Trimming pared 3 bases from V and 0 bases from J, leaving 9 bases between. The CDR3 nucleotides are TGTGCCAGTAGTATTGTTGGGCATAGCAATCAGCCCCAGCATTTT. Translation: CASSIVGHSNQPQHF.

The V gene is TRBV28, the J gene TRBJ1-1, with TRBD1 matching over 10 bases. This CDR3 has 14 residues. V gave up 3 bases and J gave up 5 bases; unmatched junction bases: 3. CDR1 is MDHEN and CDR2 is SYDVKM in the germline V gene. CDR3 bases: TGTGCCAGCAGTTTCCTGGACAGGGGGACTGAAGCTTTCTTT. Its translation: CASSFLDRGTEAFF.

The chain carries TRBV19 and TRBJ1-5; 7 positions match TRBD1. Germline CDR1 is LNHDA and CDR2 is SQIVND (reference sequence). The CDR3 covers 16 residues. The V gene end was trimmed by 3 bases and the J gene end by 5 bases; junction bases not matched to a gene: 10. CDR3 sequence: CASSIRRQGNYQPQHF. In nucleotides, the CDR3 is TGTGCCAGTAGTATTCGTCGACAGGGCAATTATCAGCCCCAGCATTTT.

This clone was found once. The CDR3 is CAWRLTGAVGYTF. CDR3 DNA: TGTGCCTGGAGACTCACAGGGGCGGTAGGCTACACCTTC. The genes are TRBV30 and TRBJ1-2, with 7 bases matching TRBD1. Germline-derived CDR1 and CDR2 are GTSNPN and SVGIG (reference sequence). The V and J ends lost 3 bases and 8 bases, in that order; junction bases with no gene match: 9. The CDR3 is 13 residues long.

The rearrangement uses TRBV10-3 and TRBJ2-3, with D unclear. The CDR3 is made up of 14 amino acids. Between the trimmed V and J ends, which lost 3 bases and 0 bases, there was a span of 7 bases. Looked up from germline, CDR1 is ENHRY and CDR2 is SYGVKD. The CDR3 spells CAISDRSSTDTQYF. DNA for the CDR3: TGTGCCATCAGTGACAGGTCTAGCACAGATACGCAGTATTTT.

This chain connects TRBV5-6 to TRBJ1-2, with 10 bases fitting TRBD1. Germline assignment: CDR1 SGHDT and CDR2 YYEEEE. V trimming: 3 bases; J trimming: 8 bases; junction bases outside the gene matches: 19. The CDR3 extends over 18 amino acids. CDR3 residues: CASSYWLYGDRGPRGYTF. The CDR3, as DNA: TGTGCCAGCAGCTATTGGCTCTACGGGGACAGGGGACCTAGAGGCTACACCTTC. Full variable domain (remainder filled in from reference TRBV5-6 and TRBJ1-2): DAGVTQSPTHLIKTRGQQVTLRCSPKSGHDTVSWYQQALGQGPQFIFQYYEEEERQRGNFPDRFSGHQFPNYSSELNVNALLLGDSALYLCASSYWLYGDRGPRGYTFGSGTRLTVV.

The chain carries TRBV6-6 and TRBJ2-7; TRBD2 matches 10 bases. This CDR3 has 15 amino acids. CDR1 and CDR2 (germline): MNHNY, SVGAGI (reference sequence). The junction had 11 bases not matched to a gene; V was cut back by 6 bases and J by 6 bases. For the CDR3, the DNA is TGTGCCAGCAGCCTACCCACTAGCGGGATGGGCGAGCAGTACTTC. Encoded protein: CASSLPTSGMGEQYF.

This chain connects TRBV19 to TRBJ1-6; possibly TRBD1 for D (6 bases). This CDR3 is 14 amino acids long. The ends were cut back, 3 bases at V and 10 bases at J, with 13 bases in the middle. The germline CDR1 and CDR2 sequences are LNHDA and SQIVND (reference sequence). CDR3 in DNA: TGTGCCAGTAGTATTGAGGGGGTAAGGTCACCCCTCCACTTT. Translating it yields CASSIEGVRSPLHF. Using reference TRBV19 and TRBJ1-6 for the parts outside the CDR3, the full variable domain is DGGITQSPKYLFRKEGQNVTLSCEQNLNHDAMYWYRQDPGQGLRLIYYSQIVNDFQKGDIAEGYSVSREKKESFPLTVTSAQKNPTAFYLCASSIEGVRSPLHFGNGTRLTVT.

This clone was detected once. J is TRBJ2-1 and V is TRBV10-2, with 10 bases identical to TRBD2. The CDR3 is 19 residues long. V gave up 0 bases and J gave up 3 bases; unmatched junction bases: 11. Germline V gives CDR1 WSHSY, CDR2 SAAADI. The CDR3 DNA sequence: TGCGCCAGCAGTGAGTCGACCAAGGCTAGCGGGAGTGGCTACAATGAGCAGTTCTTC. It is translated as CASSESTKASGSGYNEQFF.